This TCR beta chain was captured in a study of shared clonotypes between healthy human individuals. Study summary: A couple of women and a few men aged 18 to 49 served as donors.

Study-wide findings and caveats: In general, naive subsets displayed greater estimated richness than memory subsets did.

This table comes from immunoSEQ multiplex PCR, and its TCRdb copy is limited to in-frame clones, with some not included. The data hold hundreds of thousands of clones, with around 87% observed a single time. Regarding this clone: Its antigen is still unknown.

V was trimmed by 5 bases and J by 3 bases, leaving 17 bases between them. CDR1 SEHNR and CDR2 FQNEAQ come from the germline V gene (reference sequence). This CDR3 region has 15 residues. The material sequenced was memory CD8+ T cells sorted from blood. As to subset: CD45RO+ cells pooled with CCR7-negative TemRA cells. The chain joins TRBV7-9 to TRBJ2-7, with D possibly TRBD1 on 6 matching bases. The origin of this receptor is a man younger than 30 in good health. The CDR3 spells CASSSRDKDIYEQYF. The CDR3 DNA reads as TGTGCCAGCAGCAGCCGGGACAAGGATATCTACGAGCAGTACTTC.